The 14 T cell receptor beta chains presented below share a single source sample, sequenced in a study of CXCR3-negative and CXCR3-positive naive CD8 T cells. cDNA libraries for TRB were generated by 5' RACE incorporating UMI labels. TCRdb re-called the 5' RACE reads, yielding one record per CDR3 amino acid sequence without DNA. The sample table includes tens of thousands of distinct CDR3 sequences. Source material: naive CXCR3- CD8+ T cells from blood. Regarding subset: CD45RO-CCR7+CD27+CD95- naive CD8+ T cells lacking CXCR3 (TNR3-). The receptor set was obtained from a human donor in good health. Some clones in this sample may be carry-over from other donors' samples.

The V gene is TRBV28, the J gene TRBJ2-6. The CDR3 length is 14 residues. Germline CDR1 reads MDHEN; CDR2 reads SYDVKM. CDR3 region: CASSDRSGANVLTF.

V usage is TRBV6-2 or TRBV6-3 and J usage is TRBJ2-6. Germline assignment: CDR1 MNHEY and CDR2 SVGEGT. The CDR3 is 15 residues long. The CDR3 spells CASRPLSSGANVLTF.

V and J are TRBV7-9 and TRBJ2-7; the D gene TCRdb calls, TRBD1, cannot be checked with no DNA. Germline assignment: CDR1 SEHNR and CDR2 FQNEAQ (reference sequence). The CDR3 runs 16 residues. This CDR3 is CASSLALGQGAYEQYF.

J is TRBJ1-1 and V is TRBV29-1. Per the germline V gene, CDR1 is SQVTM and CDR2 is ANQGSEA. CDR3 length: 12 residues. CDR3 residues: CSVARMNTEAFF.

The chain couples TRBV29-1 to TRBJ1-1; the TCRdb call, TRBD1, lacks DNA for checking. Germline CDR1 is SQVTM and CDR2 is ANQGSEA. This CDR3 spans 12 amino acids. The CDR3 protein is CSVETGGTEAFF. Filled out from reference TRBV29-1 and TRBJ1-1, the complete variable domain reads SAVISQKPSRDICQRGTSLTIQCQVDSQVTMMFWYRQQPGQSLTLIATANQGSEATYESGFVIDKFPISRPNLTFSTLTVSNMSPEDSSIYLCSVETGGTEAFFGQGTRLTVV.

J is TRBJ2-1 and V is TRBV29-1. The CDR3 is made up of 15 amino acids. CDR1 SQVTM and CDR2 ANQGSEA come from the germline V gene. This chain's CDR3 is CSVEVPGALYNEQFF.

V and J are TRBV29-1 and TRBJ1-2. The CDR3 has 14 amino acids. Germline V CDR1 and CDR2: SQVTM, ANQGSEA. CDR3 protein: CSVESGVGIGGYTF.

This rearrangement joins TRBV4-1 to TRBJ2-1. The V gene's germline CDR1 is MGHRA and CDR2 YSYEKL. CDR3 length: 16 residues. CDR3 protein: CASSLGEGSSYNEQFF.

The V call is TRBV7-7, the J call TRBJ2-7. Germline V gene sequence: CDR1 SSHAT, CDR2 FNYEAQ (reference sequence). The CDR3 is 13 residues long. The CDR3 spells CASRYPYQYEQYF.

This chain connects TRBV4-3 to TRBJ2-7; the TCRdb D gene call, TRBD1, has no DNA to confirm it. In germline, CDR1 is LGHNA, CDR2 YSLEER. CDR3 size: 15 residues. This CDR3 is CASSQDRGDLGEQYF.

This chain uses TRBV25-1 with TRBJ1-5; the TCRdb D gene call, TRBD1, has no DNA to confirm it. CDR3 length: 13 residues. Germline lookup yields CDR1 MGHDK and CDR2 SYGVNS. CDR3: CASSEWGGQPQHF.

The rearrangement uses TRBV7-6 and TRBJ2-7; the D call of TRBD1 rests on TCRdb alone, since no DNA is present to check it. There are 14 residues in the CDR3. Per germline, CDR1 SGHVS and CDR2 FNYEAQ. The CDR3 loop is CASSPGLSSYEQYF.

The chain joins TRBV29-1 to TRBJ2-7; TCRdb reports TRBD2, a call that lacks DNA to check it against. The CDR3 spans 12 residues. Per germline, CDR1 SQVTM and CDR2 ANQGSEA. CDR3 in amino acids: CSVEEALYEQYF.

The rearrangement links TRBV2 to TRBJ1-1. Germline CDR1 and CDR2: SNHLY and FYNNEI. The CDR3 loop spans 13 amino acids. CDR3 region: CASSEEAVSEAFF.